The 27 T cell receptor beta chains in this list originate from one sample, sequenced in a study of blood T cell repertoires in COVID-19. Generated by immunoSEQ multiplex PCR, the TCRdb table keeps only in-frame clones and is missing some. The table has tens of thousands of clones, 85% to 90% seen once. Sequencing was performed on peripheral blood. Receptors were obtained from a human donor in a cohort sampled during active COVID-19.

As concerns this clone: An end of the junction differs from the germline gene, which may be a read error. V gene TRBV24-1 combines with J gene TRBJ1-2, with D uncertain. This CDR3 is 14 amino acids long. Per germline, CDR1 KGHDR and CDR2 SFDVKD. CDR3 DNA sequence: TGTGCCACCAGTGATTCCCGAACATCGGGATGGTCCTTCTTC. Amino acids: CATSDSRTSGWSFF.

The CDR3 here is CASSPRQSDNSPLHF. In nucleotides, the CDR3 is TGTGCCAGCAGTCCACGACAGTCCGATAATTCACCCCTCCACTTT. The chain carries TRBV6-5 and TRBJ1-6; perhaps TRBD1 as D (5 bases). Germline-derived CDR1 and CDR2 are MNHEY and SVGAGI. V was cut by 5 bases and J by 5 bases, with 13 bases left in between. The CDR3 contains 15 residues.

CDR3: CASSRRGAQETQYF. The CDR3 nucleotides read TGTGCCAGCAGCCGCCGGGGGGCCCAAGAGACCCAGTACTTC. V gene TRBV7-2 combines with J gene TRBJ2-5, with D possibly being TRBD2 (7 bases). The CDR3 sequence is 14 residues long. Per the germline V gene, CDR1 is SGHTA and CDR2 is FQGNSA. V was pared by 5 bases and J by 1 base, with 11 bases between.

This clone showed up just once. The chain links TRBV12-3 or TRBV12-4 to TRBJ1-2, with 10 bases that match TRBD1. With V trimmed by 4 bases and J by 8 bases, 4 bases remained unmatched. The CDR3 runs to 13 residues. CDR3 DNA sequence: TGTGCCAGCAGTTATGGGACAGGGGTCGGCTACACCTTC. Translation gives CASSYGTGVGYTF.

The V call is TRBV2, the J call TRBJ2-7; D gene uncertain. This CDR3 has 13 residues. CDR1 is SNHLY and CDR2 is FYNNEI in the germline V gene. Trimming shortened V by 6 bases and J by 0 bases, and 9 bases separated the two germline ends. This CDR3 reads CASRVTRSYEQYF. In nucleotides, the CDR3 is TGTGCCAGCAGGGTTACGCGCTCCTACGAGCAGTACTTC.

This sequence joins TRBV9 and TRBJ1-2; D gene ambiguous. Germline V gene data show CDR1 as SGDLS and CDR2 as YYNGEE. V was shortened by 3 bases and J by 8 bases, with 11 bases between the two germline ends. This CDR3 region has 12 residues. The CDR3: CASSARERGYTF. CDR3 nucleotide sequence: TGTGCCAGCAGCGCCCGGGAGAGGGGCTACACCTTC.

This chain's CDR3 is CASSSSPGANTEAFF. The CDR3 bases are TGTGCCAGCAGTTCGAGCCCAGGGGCAAACACTGAAGCTTTCTTT. The rearrangement links TRBV27 to TRBJ1-1; a possible D gene is TRBD1 (6 bases). The germline CDR1 and CDR2 sequences are MNHEY and SMNVEV (reference sequence). CDR3 size: 15 residues. The ends were cut back, 4 bases at V and 2 bases at J, with 14 bases in the middle.

V is TRBV5-1 and J is TRBJ1-4, with D tentatively TRBD1 (6 bases). There are 15 residues in the CDR3. Per the germline V gene, CDR1 is SGHRS and CDR2 is YFSETQ. The germline V and J ends were trimmed by 4 bases and 2 bases, with 12 bases remaining between them. In nucleotides, the CDR3 is TGCGCCAGCAGCCCAACAGGGAGCACTAATGAAAAACTGTTTTTT. Translating gives CASSPTGSTNEKLFF.

On this clone: This same CDR3 is encoded by further DNA sequences in the sample. This rearrangement joins TRBV6-5 to TRBJ1-2; 9 bases line up with TRBD1. This CDR3 comprises 14 residues. Trimming removed 6 bases from V and 4 bases from J; junction bases left unmatched: 6. Germline CDR1 MNHEY, CDR2 SVGAGI. The DNA for the CDR3 is TGTGCCAGCAGGGGGACAGGGTTTGGCTATGGCTACACCTTC. Translating gives CASRGTGFGYGYTF.

This chain connects TRBV6-2 or TRBV6-3 to TRBJ1-1; 9 nucleotides match TRBD1. CDR1 is MNHEY and CDR2 is SVGEGT in the germline V gene. V trimming: 4 bases; J trimming: 4 bases; junction bases outside the gene matches: 10. This CDR3 is 16 amino acids long. In DNA form, the CDR3 reads TGTGCCAGCAGTTCCCGGGACAGGGAGCAGGGCACTGAAGCTTTCTTT. It specifies CASSSRDREQGTEAFF.

The chain employs TRBV15 and TRBJ1-2; D is possibly TRBD1 (6 bases). CDR3 length equals 12 residues. Trimming removed 8 bases at V and 4 bases at J, with 11 bases between. The germline gives CDR1 LNHNV, CDR2 YYDKDF (reference sequence). The DNA of the CDR3 is TGTGCCACCTATGGGGGCTCCTATGGCTACACCTTC. Translating it yields CATYGGSYGYTF.

This chain uses TRBV18 with TRBJ2-7; D might be TRBD1 (6 bases). The V and J ends lost 2 bases and 2 bases respectively, with 13 bases between them. The germline V gene has CDR1 KGHSH and CDR2 LQKENI. The CDR3 has 15 amino acids. The CDR3 coding sequence is TGTGCCAGCTCACCAGTGCCAGGGGCAACCTACGAGCAGTACTTC. The encoded protein is CASSPVPGATYEQYF.

J is TRBJ2-3 and V is TRBV7-9; a weak D match, TRBD2 (5 bases). CDR1 is SEHNR and CDR2 is FQNEAQ in the germline V gene (reference sequence). The length of the CDR3 is 15 residues. The V end lost 1 base, the J end lost 0 bases, and 8 bases lay between the germline ends. Written as DNA, the CDR3 is TGTGCCAGCAGCTTAGGGACGGGGAGCACAGATACGCAGTATTTT. Translation gives CASSLGTGSTDTQYF.

This rearrangement joins TRBV4-1 to TRBJ1-4; D unresolved. This CDR3 is 16 amino acids long. The germline gives CDR1 MGHRA, CDR2 YSYEKL. Trimming stripped 1 base from V and 3 bases from J, with 12 bases between. CDR3 sequence: CASSQVFRLANEKLFF. Here the CDR3 DNA reads TGCGCCAGCAGCCAAGTTTTTCGGTTAGCTAATGAAAAACTGTTTTTT.

J is TRBJ1-2 and V is TRBV7-9; unclear D gene. The CDR3 consists of 15 residues. V was clipped by 1 base and J by 5 bases, with 14 bases between them. Germline CDR1 is SEHNR and CDR2 is FQNEAQ (reference sequence). The CDR3, as DNA: TGTGCCAGCAGCTTAGGACATAGAGTCCTATATGGCTACACCTTC. Its translation is CASSLGHRVLYGYTF.

This clone was seen only once. The chain couples TRBV10-1 to TRBJ2-2, with 8 positions matching TRBD2. The length of the CDR3 is 14 residues. J lost 6 bases, V lost 10 bases, and 10 bases had no gene match. Germline V lookup: CDR1 WNHNN, CDR2 SYGVQD (reference sequence). This CDR3 reads CANHSWRGAGELFF. DNA of the CDR3: TGCGCCAACCATTCCTGGCGGGGGGCCGGGGAGCTGTTTTTT.

The chain uses TRBV7-8 and TRBJ1-1; D may be TRBD1 (6 bases). This CDR3 has 11 amino acids. V lost 6 bases and J lost 4, with 6 bases in between. Germline loops: CDR1 SGHVS, CDR2 FQNEAQ. The CDR3: CASRGATEAFF. The CDR3 DNA reads TGTGCCAGCAGGGGGGCCACTGAAGCTTTCTTT.

V and J are TRBV30 and TRBJ2-5; 10 nucleotides line up with TRBD2. The germline V gene encodes CDR1 GTSNPN and CDR2 SVGIG (reference sequence). V shed 4 bases and J 9 bases; nucleotides not matched to a gene: 8. The CDR3 runs 13 residues. The CDR3 reads CAWTALAGEAQYF. As DNA, the CDR3 is TGTGCCTGGACCGCTCTAGCGGGGGAGGCCCAGTACTTC.

This sequence joins TRBV25-1 and TRBJ2-3, with 10 bases lining up with TRBD2. Germline loops: CDR1 MGHDK, CDR2 SYGVNS. The CDR3 consists of 15 residues. V lost 6 bases to trimming and J lost 3 bases; unmatched junction nucleotides: 6. The CDR3 protein is CASSHSGGRTDTQYF. Written as DNA, the CDR3 is TGTGCCAGCAGCCATAGCGGGGGGCGTACAGATACGCAGTATTTT.

The rearrangement joins TRBV7-8 to TRBJ1-1; D may be TRBD1 (5 bases). V shed 1 base and J shed 6 bases, with 12 bases lying between them. Germline V gene data show CDR1 as SGHVS and CDR2 as FQNEAQ. CDR3 length: 14 residues. For the CDR3, the DNA is TGTGCCAGCAGCTTAGGGGGGAGCGGGTCTGAAGCTTTCTTT. Protein: CASSLGGSGSEAFF.

This chain links TRBV6-6 with TRBJ1-5, with 10 bases lining up with TRBD1. V gave up 4 bases and J gave up 3 bases; unmatched junction bases: 6. The CDR3 runs to 16 residues. CDR1 MNHNY and CDR2 SVGAGI come from the germline V gene (reference sequence). The DNA of the CDR3 is TGTGCCAGCAGTTCCACCGGGACAGGGGTCAATCAGCCCCAGCATTTT. Protein: CASSSTGTGVNQPQHF.

The V call is TRBV5-4, the J call TRBJ1-4, with D possibly being TRBD1 (5 bases). V lost 0 bases and J lost 7, with 7 bases in between. Germline V gene lookup returns CDR1 SGHNT and CDR2 YYREEE (reference sequence). The CDR3 is 13 amino acids. CDR3 DNA sequence: TGTGCCAGCAGCTTGGCAGGGCTTGAAAAACTGTTTTTT. Its translation is CASSLAGLEKLFF.

The chain combines TRBV10-2 with TRBJ1-1, with 9 bases aligning to TRBD1. The CDR3 sequence is 17 residues long. Per germline, CDR1 WSHSY and CDR2 SAAADI. The junction had 11 bases not matched to a gene; V was cut back by 5 bases and J by 1 base. CDR3 amino acids: CASSLTGGAWSNTEAFF. The CDR3 DNA is TGCGCCAGCAGTCTTACAGGGGGCGCGTGGTCGAACACTGAAGCTTTCTTT.

Only a few counts were recorded for this clone. This chain joins TRBV19 and TRBJ2-3; D is perhaps TRBD2 (6 bases). Germline assignment: CDR1 LNHDA and CDR2 SQIVND (reference sequence). This CDR3 has 17 residues. The V and J ends lost 6 bases and 4 bases respectively, with 23 bases between them. CDR3 amino acids: CASSQPSGTPGSDTQYF. CDR3 DNA: TGTGCCAGTAGCCAACCCTCCGGGACTCCAGGTTCAGATACGCAGTATTTT.

J is TRBJ2-1 and V is TRBV7-8, with 7 bases lining up with TRBD1. V lost 6 bases, J lost 9 bases, and 8 bases stayed unmatched. The CDR3 has 13 amino acids. CDR1 is SGHVS, CDR2 FQNEAQ, per germline. CDR3 nucleotide sequence: TGTGCCAGCAGGTCGCGAGGGGGCAGTGAGCAGTTCTTC. Translating it yields CASRSRGGSEQFF.

This chain joins TRBV18 and TRBJ1-6; tentative D call: TRBD1 (5 bases). Germline values: CDR1 KGHSH, CDR2 LQKENI. The CDR3 is 15 amino acids. The V end was cut by 3 bases, the J end by 4 bases, with 10 bases between. CDR3 amino acids: CASSPGAGYNSPLHF. In DNA form, the CDR3 reads TGTGCCAGCTCACCCGGTGCAGGGTATAATTCACCCCTCCACTTT.

V and J are TRBV19 and TRBJ2-2, with 11 bases matching TRBD2. This CDR3 has 15 amino acids. V lost 8 bases to trimming and J lost 7 bases; unmatched junction nucleotides: 9. The germline V gene encodes CDR1 LNHDA and CDR2 SQIVND (reference sequence). In DNA form, the CDR3 reads TGTGCCAGTTGCTTAGCGGGGGGGCATAACGGGGAGCTGTTTTTT. This translates into CASCLAGGHNGELFF.